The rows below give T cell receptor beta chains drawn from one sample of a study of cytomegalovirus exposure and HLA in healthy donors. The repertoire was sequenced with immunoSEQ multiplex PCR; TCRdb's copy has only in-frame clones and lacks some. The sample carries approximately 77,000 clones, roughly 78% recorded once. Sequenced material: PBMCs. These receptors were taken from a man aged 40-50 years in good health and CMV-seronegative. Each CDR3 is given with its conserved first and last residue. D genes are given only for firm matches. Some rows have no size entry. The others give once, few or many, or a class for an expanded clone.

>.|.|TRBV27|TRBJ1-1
TGTGCCAGCAGTCAAACAGGGAACACTGAAGCTTTCTTT
CASSQTGNTEAFF
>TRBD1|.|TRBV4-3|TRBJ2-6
TGCGCCAGCAGCCAAGAGACAGGGGTTGGGGCCAACGTCCTGACTTTC
CASSQETGVGANVLTF
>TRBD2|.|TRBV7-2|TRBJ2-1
TGTGCCAGCAGCTTATACCGGGAGGCTCATGAGCAGTTCTTC
CASSLYREAHEQFF
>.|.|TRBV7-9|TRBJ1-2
TGTGCCAGCAGCTCACGAATAGGCAGGGACTATGGCTACACCTTC
CASSSRIGRDYGYTF
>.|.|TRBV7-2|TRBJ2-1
TGTGCCAGCAGATCCCGTAGGGCGGGTGAGAATGAGCAGTTCTTC
CASRSRRAGENEQFF
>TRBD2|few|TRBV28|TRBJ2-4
TGTGCCAGCAGTTCCCTCTCGACGGCGGGAGGGGTTTTTAGCATTCAGTACTTC
CASSSLSTAGGVFSIQYF
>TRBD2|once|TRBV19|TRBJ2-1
TGTGCCAGTAGTGGACTAGCGGGAGCTGAGCAGTTCTTC
CASSGLAGAEQFF
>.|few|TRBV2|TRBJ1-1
TGTGCCAGCAGGAGGGACGGACAGTCGAACACTGAAGCTTTCTTT
CASRRDGQSNTEAFF
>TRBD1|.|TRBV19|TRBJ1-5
TGTGCCAGTACCTCATGGGGACAGGGTTGGAGCAATCAGCCCCAGCATTTT
CASTSWGQGWSNQPQHF
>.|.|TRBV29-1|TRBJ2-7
TGCAGCGTTGTCGGCAGGTTCTCCTACGAGCAGTACTTC
CSVVGRFSYEQYF